This T cell receptor (beta chain) was observed in a study of T cell responses to AZD1222 COVID-19 vaccine. A remark on this clone: Its antigen is undetermined.

Study-wide results and limits: The peak T cell response came first, and repertoires were sampled only after it.

Clones were sequenced by immunoSEQ multiplex PCR, and TCRdb holds only the in-frame ones, with some missing. The sample contains around 160,000 clones, roughly nine tenths of which appear only once. This clonotype was sampled from an adult who received the AZD1222 COVID-19 vaccine. The sequencing here drew on peripheral blood, taken 28 days after the second AZD1222 dose.

Written as DNA, the CDR3 is TGTGCCAGCAGGGAGACAGGGGACAATCAGCCCCAGCATTTT. Protein sequence: CASRETGDNQPQHF. The chain uses TRBV6-5 and TRBJ1-5, with 8 positions matching TRBD1. Germline V gene data show CDR1 as MNHEY and CDR2 as SVGAGI. The junction had 4 bases not matched to a gene; V was cut back by 6 bases and J by 3 bases. This CDR3 region has 14 residues.